The 16 T cell receptor beta chains reported below all come from one sample, sequenced in a study of CD8+CD57+ T cells in acquired aplastic anemia. Researchers used genomic DNA as the template to profile TCR beta VDJ and CDR3. In TCRdb, the reads were re-called with MiXCR into one record per CDR3 protein. Of 100,000 to 120,000 distinct CDR3 sequences listed, roughly 50% were seen once; the top ten hold under 35%. Sample: sorted CD4+, CD8+, or CD8+CD57+ T cells (not recorded which) from PBMCs. These TCRs come from a human donor in good health, serving as a control.

The rearrangement uses TRBV29-1 and TRBJ2-7; D is possibly TRBD2 (6 bases). Germline V gene lookup returns CDR1 SQVTM and CDR2 ANQGSEA. This CDR3 spans 11 amino acids. Trimming stripped 3 bases from V and 5 bases from J, with 8 bases between. The CDR3 DNA sequence: TGCAGCGTTGAGGAGGGACACGAGCAGTACTTC. Its protein product is CSVEEGHEQYF.

The chain carries TRBV2 and TRBJ1-5; 8 nucleotides agree with TRBD1. V shed 4 bases, J shed 2 bases, and the junction held 4 bases outside the gene matches. The CDR3 covers 15 residues. The germline CDR1 and CDR2 sequences are SNHLY and FYNNEI. Here the CDR3 reads CASSGQGLRNQPQHF. The CDR3 nucleotides are TGTGCCAGCAGTGGACAGGGGTTACGCAATCAGCCCCAGCATTTT.

This chain links TRBV7-2 with TRBJ1-2; no definite D call. Germline V gives CDR1 SGHTA, CDR2 FQGNSA. Trimming removed 3 bases from V and 6 bases from J, with 17 bases in between. This CDR3 is 15 amino acids long. CDR3 sequence (DNA): TGTACCAGCAGCTTTAGTCCGGGCTCAGGCGATGGCTACACCTTC. This codes for CTSSFSPGSGDGYTF.

The table lists this clonotype with many counts. The rearrangement links TRBV7-2 to TRBJ1-5; maybe TRBD1 (5 bases). The germline V gene has CDR1 SGHTA and CDR2 FQGNSA. The V end was cut by 1 base, the J end by 10 bases, with 17 bases between. The CDR3 sequence is 15 residues long. The CDR3 bases are TGTGCCAGCAGCTTAGTCCCGGGAGGGGAATCACCCCAGCATTTT. It translates to CASSLVPGGESPQHF.

The chain has TRBV7-9 and TRBJ1-1; D unclear. Germline assignment: CDR1 SEHNR and CDR2 FQNEAQ (reference sequence). The CDR3 has 13 amino acids. V was cut by 5 bases and J by 5 bases, with 12 bases left in between. CDR3 sequence: CASSPNGWTEAFF. In DNA form, the CDR3 reads TGTGCCAGCAGCCCTAACGGGTGGACTGAAGCTTTCTTT.

The chain is built from TRBV19 and TRBJ1-2; 12 bases match TRBD1. CDR1 LNHDA and CDR2 SQIVND come from the germline V gene (reference sequence). The CDR3 spans 14 residues. V was clipped by 6 bases and J by 6 bases; unmatched bases: 5. CDR3: CASSGTGGFNGYTF. CDR3 bases: TGTGCCAGTAGCGGGACAGGGGGCTTTAATGGCTACACCTTC.

The table lists this clonotype with a few counts. This rearrangement joins TRBV9 to TRBJ1-2, with 9 bases lining up with TRBD1. This CDR3 region has 14 residues. V lost 0 bases, J lost 3 bases, and 0 bases stayed unmatched. From germline, CDR1 is SGDLS and CDR2 YYNGEE. In DNA, the CDR3 is TGTGCCAGCAGCGTAGGGACAGGGGACTATGGCTACACCTTC. It is translated as CASSVGTGDYGYTF.

This rearrangement joins TRBV19 to TRBJ1-2, with TRBD1 matching 7 bases. CDR1 LNHDA and CDR2 SQIVND come from the germline V gene (reference sequence). V was clipped by 0 bases and J by 8 bases; unmatched bases: 9. The CDR3 is made up of 15 amino acids. This CDR3 is CASSIEQGKLDGYTF. CDR3 sequence (DNA): TGTGCCAGTAGTATAGAACAGGGGAAGCTGGACGGCTACACCTTC.

This clonotype has just a few counts. The V call is TRBV7-2, the J call TRBJ2-5; the D is unclear. CDR3 size: 11 residues. V lost 5 bases and J 5 bases, leaving 6 bases between the germline ends. CDR1 and CDR2 (germline): SGHTA, FQGNSA. The CDR3 DNA reads TGTGCCAGCAGCCCCCAGGAGACCCAGTACTTC. Protein sequence: CASSPQETQYF.

This clonotype was seen only a few times. J is TRBJ2-7 and V is TRBV4-3, with D possibly TRBD2 on 5 matching bases. Per the germline V gene, CDR1 is LGHNA and CDR2 is YSLEER. Trimming cost V 1 base and J 3 bases, with 16 bases left between them. The CDR3 is 16 amino acids. The CDR3 loop is CASSQAAEGLHYEQYF. The CDR3 region has the DNA TGCGCCAGCAGCCAAGCAGCAGAGGGATTACACTACGAGCAGTACTTC.

The gene calls are TRBV10-3 and TRBJ1-4, with D tentatively TRBD1 (6 bases). V was cut by 8 bases and J by 4 bases, with 14 bases left in between. CDR3 length equals 14 residues. The germline V gene has CDR1 ENHRY and CDR2 SYGVKD. This CDR3 is CAIGRGQDNEKLFF. DNA of the CDR3: TGTGCCATCGGCCGGGGGCAGGATAATGAAAAACTGTTTTTT.

This chain joins TRBV25-1 and TRBJ2-3; 9 bases are shared with TRBD2. CDR1 is MGHDK, CDR2 SYGVNS, per germline. J gave up 2 bases and V 5 bases, and 8 bases lay outside the gene matches. This CDR3 has 16 residues. CDR3 bases: TGTGCCAGCAGTCCCCGTCCGGGACTAGCCACAGATACGCAGTATTTT. It specifies CASSPRPGLATDTQYF.

The V gene is TRBV3-1, the J gene TRBJ2-5, with unresolved D. Trimming stripped 1 base from V and 7 bases from J, with 19 bases between. Germline lookup yields CDR1 LGHDT and CDR2 YNNKEL (reference sequence). CDR3 length equals 16 residues. CDR3 protein: CASSQVLSPTPGTQYF. CDR3 nucleotides: TGTGCCAGCAGCCAAGTCTTGAGTCCGACCCCCGGGACCCAGTACTTC.

V and J are TRBV19 and TRBJ1-2; D possibly corresponds to TRBD1 (6 bases). Per the germline V gene, CDR1 is LNHDA and CDR2 is SQIVND (reference sequence). The V end was cut by 4 bases, the J end by 5 bases, with 14 bases between. The CDR3 loop spans 14 amino acids. The CDR3 loop reads CASSNPTGGYGYTF. The CDR3 region has the DNA TGTGCCAGTAGTAACCCGACAGGAGGTTATGGCTACACCTTC.

The V gene is TRBV2, the J gene TRBJ2-3, with D unresolved. The CDR3 has 14 residues. Germline V gene data show CDR1 as SNHLY and CDR2 as FYNNEI. V gave up 1 base and J gave up 4 bases, with 9 bases separating them. DNA for the CDR3: TGTGCCAGCAGTGAAGGTTGGGAATCAGATACGCAGTATTTT. Translated: CASSEGWESDTQYF.

There are many counts of this clonotype. The CDR3 sequence is CASSPNGQGNSPLHF. CDR3 DNA: TGTGCCAGCAGCCCTAATGGACAGGGCAATTCACCCCTCCACTTT. The genes are TRBV7-6 and TRBJ1-6; 8 bases match TRBD1. The germline gives CDR1 SGHVS, CDR2 FNYEAQ. The CDR3 extends over 15 amino acids. V trimming: 5 bases; J trimming: 7 bases; junction bases outside the gene matches: 7.